A selection of T cell receptor beta chains follows, all from one sample in a study of molecular identifiers for immune sequencing clone quantification. TCRdb used MiXCR to reprocess the PCR reads, holding one entry per CDR3 protein. The data contain approximately 97,000 distinct CDR3 sequences, about 35% of them seen just once; the ten biggest clones take up about 9.7%. The source material was naive CD8+ T cells from blood, with Jurkat cell RNA spiked in. The receptors shown here come from a human donor in good health. Some libraries in this study had Jurkat cell RNA spiked in. CDR3s include the opening cysteine and the closing phenylalanine or tryptophan. D genes are given only for firm matches. The listing skips clone size in some rows; elsewhere it reads once, few, many or a size class.

>TRBV20-1|-|TRBJ1-2|-
CSAYRNRDRYAF
TGCAGTGCATATCGGAACAGGGACCGCTACGCCTTC
>TRBV9|-|TRBJ2-1|TRBD2
CASSNQRGHSSYNEQFF
TGTGCCAGCAGCAACCAGCGGGGCCATAGCTCCTACAATGAGCAGTTCTTC
>TRBV18|few|TRBJ2-3|-
CASSPEVSTDTQYF
TGTGCCAGCTCACCAGAAGTAAGCACAGATACGCAGTATTTT
>TRBV4-3|-|TRBJ2-2|TRBD1
CASSQATGAYTGELFF
TGCGCCAGCAGCCAAGCTACAGGGGCGTACACCGGGGAGCTGTTTTTT
>TRBV20-1|-|TRBJ1-4|-
CSARDLNLLSTNERLFF
TGCAGTGCTAGAGATCTAAACCTCCTAAGCACTAATGAAAGACTGTTTTTT
>TRBV28|many|TRBJ1-5|TRBD1
CASSPVGRQGKQPQHF
TGTGCCAGCAGTCCAGTAGGGCGACAGGGAAAACAGCCCCAGCATTTT
>TRBV18|-|TRBJ2-3|TRBD1
CASSHRDSSTDTQYF
TGTGCCAGCTCACACCGGGACAGCAGCACAGATACGCAGTATTTT
>TRBV16|few|TRBJ1-5|-
CASSQLGGPQPQHF
TGTGCCAGCAGCCAATTGGGGGGCCCCCAGCCCCAGCATTTT
>TRBV5-4|few|TRBJ2-2|-
CASSEDMALNTGELFF
TGTGCCAGCAGCGAGGACATGGCCTTGAACACCGGGGAGCTGTTTTTT
>TRBV7-9|few|TRBJ2-3|TRBD2
CASRSGLAGTDTQYF
TGTGCCAGCAGATCCGGACTAGCGGGCACAGATACGCAGTATTTT
>TRBV20-1|few|TRBJ1-5|-
CSARDYGQEKSNQPQHF
TGCAGTGCTAGAGATTATGGGCAGGAAAAAAGCAATCAGCCCCAGCATTTT
>TRBV20-1|-|TRBJ1-5|-
CSARVGAGQPQHF
TGCAGTGCTAGAGTGGGCGCGGGCCAGCCCCAGCATTTT
>TRBV28|many|TRBJ2-3|TRBD2
CASSLPSSGRRGDTQYF
TGTGCCAGCAGTTTACCGTCTAGCGGGAGAAGGGGGGATACGCAGTATTTT
>TRBV12-3/TRBV12-4|many|TRBJ2-2|-
CASSLRDSTGELFF
TGTGCCAGCAGTTTGAGGGACTCCACCGGGGAGCTGTTTTTT
>TRBV6-4|once|TRBJ2-6|-
CASSRSTGANVLTF
TGTGCCAGCAGTAGGAGCACTGGGGCCAACGTCCTGACTTTC
>TRBV28|few|TRBJ2-7|-
CASSHNRDGSEQYF
TGTGCCAGCAGTCACAACAGGGACGGGAGCGAGCAGTACTTC
>TRBV9|-|TRBJ2-3|-
CASTLSWGSTDTQYF
TGTGCCAGCACATTGTCTTGGGGAAGCACAGATACGCAGTATTTT
>TRBV28|few|TRBJ2-4|-
CASSLPRGKNIQYF
TGTGCCAGCAGTTTGCCGCGAGGCAAAAACATTCAGTACTTC
>TRBV6-5|many|TRBJ2-7|-
CASSYRGDYEQYF
TGTGCCAGCAGTTACCGCGGAGACTACGAGCAGTACTTC
>TRBV28|many|TRBJ2-4|-
CASSPNSAGAKNIQYF
TGTGCCAGCAGTCCTAACAGCGCTGGGGCCAAAAACATTCAGTACTTC
>TRBV2|few|TRBJ1-4|-
CASIVVRATNEKLFF
TGTGCCAGCATTGTCGTCAGAGCAACTAATGAAAAACTGTTTTTT
>TRBV4-2|few|TRBJ2-3|TRBD2
CASSRPSGGEGWDTQYF
TGTGCCAGCAGCCGACCCAGCGGGGGAGAAGGTTGGGATACGCAGTATTTT
>TRBV7-6|few|TRBJ2-3|TRBD2
CASSSPPFASGRADTQYF
TGTGCCAGCAGCTCTCCGCCTTTTGCTAGCGGGAGGGCAGATACGCAGTATTTT
>TRBV3-1|-|TRBJ2-2|-
CASSQPQGTNTGELFF
TGTGCCAGCAGCCAACCCCAGGGAACGAACACCGGGGAGCTGTTTTTT
>TRBV12-3/TRBV12-4|few|TRBJ2-1|TRBD2
CASSLARVVAGYNEQFF
TGTGCCAGCAGTTTAGCGAGGGTGGTAGCGGGGTACAATGAGCAGTTCTTC
>TRBV2|few|TRBJ2-4|TRBD2
CASRGLAVGNIQYF
TGTGCCAGCAGGGGACTAGCCGTCGGAAACATTCAGTACTTC
>TRBV2|-|TRBJ2-7|TRBD1
CAGSDDRVASYEQYF
TGTGCCGGCAGTGATGACAGGGTGGCCTCCTACGAGCAGTACTTC
>TRBV7-8|-|TRBJ2-7|-
CASSLAGRARDERYF
TGTGCCAGCAGCTTAGCGGGCAGGGCGAGGGACGAGCGGTACTTC
>TRBV25-1|-|TRBJ2-3|-
CASSEWGGRTDTQYF
TGTGCCAGCAGTGAATGGGGCGGCCGCACAGATACGCAGTATTTT
>TRBV27|few|TRBJ2-7|-
CASSSRAGLYEQYF
TGTGCCAGCAGCTCTCGGGCGGGCCTCTACGAGCAGTACTTC
>TRBV7-9|many|TRBJ2-3|TRBD2
CASSYHRRELTDTQYF
TGTGCCAGCAGTTATCACCGGCGGGAGTTAACAGATACGCAGTATTTT
>TRBV4-3|many|TRBJ2-5|-
CASSQAGNGETQYF
TGCGCCAGCAGCCAAGCAGGGAATGGTGAGACCCAGTACTTC
>TRBV5-6|-|TRBJ2-7|-
CASSLGAGVARYEQYF
TGTGCCAGCAGCTTGGGGGCCGGGGTAGCGAGATACGAGCAGTACTTC
>TRBV19|-|TRBJ2-3|TRBD1
CATRGQGASPTDTQYF
TGTGCCACCAGGGGACAGGGGGCCTCCCCCACAGATACGCAGTATTTT
>TRBV5-4|-|TRBJ1-1|TRBD1
CASSLETGDPTEAFF
TGTGCCAGCAGCTTGGAGACAGGGGACCCCACTGAAGCTTTCTTT
>TRBV19|-|TRBJ2-1|-
CASSIGGSAYNEQFF
TGTGCCAGTAGTATAGGTGGGAGCGCCTACAATGAGCAGTTCTTC
>TRBV19|few|TRBJ2-5|-
CASSPGQRTGETQYF
TGTGCCAGTAGTCCCGGACAGCGTACAGGGGAGACCCAGTACTTC